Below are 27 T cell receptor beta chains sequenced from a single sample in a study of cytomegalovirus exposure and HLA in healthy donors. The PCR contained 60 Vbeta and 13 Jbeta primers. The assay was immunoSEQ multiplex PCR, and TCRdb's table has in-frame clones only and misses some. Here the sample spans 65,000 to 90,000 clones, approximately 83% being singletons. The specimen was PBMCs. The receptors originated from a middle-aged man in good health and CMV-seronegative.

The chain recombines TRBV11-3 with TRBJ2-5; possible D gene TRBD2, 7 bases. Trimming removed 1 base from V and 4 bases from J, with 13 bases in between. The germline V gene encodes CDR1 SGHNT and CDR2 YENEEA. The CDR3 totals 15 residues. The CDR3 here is CASSLVGGARETQYF. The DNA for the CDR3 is TGTGCCAGCAGCTTAGTGGGGGGGGCGCGAGAGACCCAGTACTTC.

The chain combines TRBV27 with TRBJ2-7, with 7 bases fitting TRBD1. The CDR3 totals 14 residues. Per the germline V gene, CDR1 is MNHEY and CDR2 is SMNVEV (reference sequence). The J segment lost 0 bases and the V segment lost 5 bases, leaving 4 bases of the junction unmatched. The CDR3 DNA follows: TGTGCCAGCAGTGCGGACAGGAACTCCTACGAGCAGTACTTC. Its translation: CASSADRNSYEQYF.

CDR3 protein: CASRFRGPNTEAFF. In nucleotides, the CDR3 is TGTGCCAGCAGGTTCCGAGGGCCGAACACTGAAGCTTTCTTT. This chain links TRBV6-5 with TRBJ1-1, with unresolved D. The CDR3 has 14 residues. Per germline, CDR1 MNHEY and CDR2 SVGAGI. V was trimmed by 6 bases and J by 1 base, leaving 12 bases between them.

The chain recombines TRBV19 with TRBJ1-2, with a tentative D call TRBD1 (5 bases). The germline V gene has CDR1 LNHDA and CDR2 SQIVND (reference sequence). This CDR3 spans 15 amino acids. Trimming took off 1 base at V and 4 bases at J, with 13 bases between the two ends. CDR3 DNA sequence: TGTGCCAGTAGTATAGTGCCGGGACTTTCCTATGGCTACACCTTC. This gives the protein CASSIVPGLSYGYTF.

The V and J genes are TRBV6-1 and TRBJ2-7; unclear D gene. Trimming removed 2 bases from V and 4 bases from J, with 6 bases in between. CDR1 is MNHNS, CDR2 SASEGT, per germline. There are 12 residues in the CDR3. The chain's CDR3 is CASSEYLYEQYF. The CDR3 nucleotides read TGTGCCAGCAGTGAATACCTATACGAGCAGTACTTC.

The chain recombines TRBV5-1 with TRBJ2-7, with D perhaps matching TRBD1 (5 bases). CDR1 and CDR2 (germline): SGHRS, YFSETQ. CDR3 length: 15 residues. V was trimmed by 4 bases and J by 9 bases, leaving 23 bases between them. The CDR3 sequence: CASSNLIGVGVGQYF. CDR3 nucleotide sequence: TGCGCCAGCAGCAACCTCATAGGGGTCGGCGTCGGGCAGTACTTC.

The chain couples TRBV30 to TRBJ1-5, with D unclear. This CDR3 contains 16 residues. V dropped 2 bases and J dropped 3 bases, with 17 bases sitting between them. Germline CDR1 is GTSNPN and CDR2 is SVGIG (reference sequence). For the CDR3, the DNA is TGTGCCTGGAGTATAAGGAGTCGAGGTATCAATCAGCCCCAGCATTTT. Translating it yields CAWSIRSRGINQPQHF.

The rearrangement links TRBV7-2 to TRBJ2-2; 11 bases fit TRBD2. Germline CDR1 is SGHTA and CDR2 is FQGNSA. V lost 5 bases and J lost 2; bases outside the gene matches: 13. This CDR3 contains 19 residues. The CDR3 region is CASSAYPILAGANTGELFF. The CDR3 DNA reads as TGTGCCAGCAGCGCCTACCCGATACTAGCGGGGGCTAACACCGGGGAGCTGTTTTTT.

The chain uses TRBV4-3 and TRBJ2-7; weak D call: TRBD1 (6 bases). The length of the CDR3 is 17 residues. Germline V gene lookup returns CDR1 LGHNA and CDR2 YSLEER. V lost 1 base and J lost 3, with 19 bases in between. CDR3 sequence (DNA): TGCGCCAGCAGCCAAGGCCTGGGTTCAGGGGCCTTCTACGAGCAGTACTTC. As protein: CASSQGLGSGAFYEQYF.

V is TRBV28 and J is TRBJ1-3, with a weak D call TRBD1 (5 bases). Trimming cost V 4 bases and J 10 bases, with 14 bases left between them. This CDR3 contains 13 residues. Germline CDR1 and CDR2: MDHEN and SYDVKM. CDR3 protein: CASSSGGFGTIYF. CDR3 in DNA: TGTGCCAGCAGTTCGGGGGGGTTTGGTACCATATATTTT.

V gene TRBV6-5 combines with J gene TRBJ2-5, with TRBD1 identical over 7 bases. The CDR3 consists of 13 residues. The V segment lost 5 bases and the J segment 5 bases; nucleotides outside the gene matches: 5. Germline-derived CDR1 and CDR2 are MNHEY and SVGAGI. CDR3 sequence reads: CASSLGGQETQYF. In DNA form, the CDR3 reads TGTGCCAGCAGTCTAGGGGGCCAGGAGACCCAGTACTTC.

Here the CDR3 DNA reads TGTGCCAGCAGCCCCGCTAGGGGGGGGCCGAATGAGCAGTTCTTC. This codes for CASSPARGGPNEQFF. This sequence joins TRBV7-6 and TRBJ2-1; TRBD2 might be the D (7 bases). The CDR3 is 15 amino acids. V gave up 5 bases and J gave up 7 bases, with 18 bases separating them. From germline, CDR1 is SGHVS and CDR2 FNYEAQ.

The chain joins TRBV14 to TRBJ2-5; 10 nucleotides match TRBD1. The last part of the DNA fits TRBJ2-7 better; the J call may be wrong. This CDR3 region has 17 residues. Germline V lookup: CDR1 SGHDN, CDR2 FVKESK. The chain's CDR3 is CASSPLRGTGAAYEQYF. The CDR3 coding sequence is TGTGCCAGCAGCCCCCTTCGGGGGACAGGGGCCGCCTACGAGCAGTACTTC.

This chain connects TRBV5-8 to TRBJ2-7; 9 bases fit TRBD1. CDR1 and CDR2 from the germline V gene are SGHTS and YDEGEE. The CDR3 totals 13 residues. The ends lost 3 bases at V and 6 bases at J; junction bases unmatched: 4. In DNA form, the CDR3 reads TGTGCCAGCAGCTCACAGGGGGCTGGCGAGCAGTACTTC. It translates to CASSSQGAGEQYF.

CDR3 DNA: TGTGCCAGCAGCTCCTCCGGGACAGGGCTCTACGAGCAGTACTTC. Amino acids: CASSSSGTGLYEQYF. This chain connects TRBV5-4 to TRBJ2-7; 9 bases agree with TRBD1. J was trimmed by 3 bases and V by 3 bases; bases with no gene match: 7. This CDR3 region has 15 residues. The germline CDR1 and CDR2 sequences are SGHNT and YYREEE (reference sequence).

This CDR3 is CASSYSKGSYYGYTF. The CDR3 DNA reads as TGTGCCAGCAGTTACTCGAAGGGGTCCTACTATGGCTACACCTTC. The chain recombines TRBV6-5 with TRBJ1-2; TRBD1 might be the D (5 bases). CDR1 is MNHEY, CDR2 SVGAGI, per germline. The CDR3 has 15 amino acids. The V and J ends lost 0 bases and 3 bases respectively, with 11 bases between them.

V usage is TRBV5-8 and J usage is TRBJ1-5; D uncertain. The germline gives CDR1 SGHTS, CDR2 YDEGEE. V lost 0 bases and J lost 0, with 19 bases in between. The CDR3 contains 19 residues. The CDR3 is CASSLVKILGSYSNQPQHF. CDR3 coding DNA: TGTGCCAGCAGCTTGGTAAAAATATTGGGGAGTTATAGCAATCAGCCCCAGCATTTT.

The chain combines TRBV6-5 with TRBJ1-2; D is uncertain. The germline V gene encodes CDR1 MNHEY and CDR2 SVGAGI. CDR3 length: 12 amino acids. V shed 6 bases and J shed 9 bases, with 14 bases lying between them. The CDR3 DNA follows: TGTGCCAGCAGCGGGCGGGAGCGAAGCTACACCTTC. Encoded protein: CASSGRERSYTF.

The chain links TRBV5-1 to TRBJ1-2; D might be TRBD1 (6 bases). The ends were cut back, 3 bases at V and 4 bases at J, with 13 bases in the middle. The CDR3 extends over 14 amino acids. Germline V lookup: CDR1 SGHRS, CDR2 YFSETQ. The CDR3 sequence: CASSSQGLGYGYTF. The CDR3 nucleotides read TGCGCCAGCAGCTCACAGGGTTTAGGCTATGGCTACACCTTC.

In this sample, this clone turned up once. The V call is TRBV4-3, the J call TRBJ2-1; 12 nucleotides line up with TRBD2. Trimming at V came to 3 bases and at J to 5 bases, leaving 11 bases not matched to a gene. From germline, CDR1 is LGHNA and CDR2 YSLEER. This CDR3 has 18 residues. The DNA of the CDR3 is TGCGCCAGCAGCCATATCGCTAGCGGGGGGGGATTAAACAATGAGCAGTTCTTC. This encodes CASSHIASGGGLNNEQFF.

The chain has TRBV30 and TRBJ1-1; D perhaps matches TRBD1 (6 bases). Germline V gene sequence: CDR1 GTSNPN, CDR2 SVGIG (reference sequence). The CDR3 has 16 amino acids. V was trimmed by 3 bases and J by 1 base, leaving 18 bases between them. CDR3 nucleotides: TGTGCCTGGAGCCCTCCGCCCCAGACAGGGAACACTGAAGCTTTCTTT. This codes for CAWSPPPQTGNTEAFF.

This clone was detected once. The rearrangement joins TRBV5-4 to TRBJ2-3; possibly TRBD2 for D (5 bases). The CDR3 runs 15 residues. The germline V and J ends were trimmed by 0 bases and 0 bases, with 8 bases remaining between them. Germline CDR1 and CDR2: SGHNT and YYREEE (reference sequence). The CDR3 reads CASSLGGESTDTQYF. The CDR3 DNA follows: TGTGCCAGCAGCTTGGGTGGGGAGAGCACAGATACGCAGTATTTT.

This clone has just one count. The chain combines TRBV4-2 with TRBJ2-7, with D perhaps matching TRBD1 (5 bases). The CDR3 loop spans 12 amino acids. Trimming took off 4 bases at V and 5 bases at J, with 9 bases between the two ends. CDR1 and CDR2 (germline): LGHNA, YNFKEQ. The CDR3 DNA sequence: TGTGCCAGCAGCCCCCTGGGGCACGAGCAGTACTTC. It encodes CASSPLGHEQYF.

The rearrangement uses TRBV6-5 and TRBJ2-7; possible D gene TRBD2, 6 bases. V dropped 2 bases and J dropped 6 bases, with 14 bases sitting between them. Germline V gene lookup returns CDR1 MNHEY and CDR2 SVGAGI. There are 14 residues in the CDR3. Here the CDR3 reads CASSYRGKECEQYF. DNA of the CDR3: TGTGCCAGCAGTTACCGGGGGAAGGAATGCGAGCAGTACTTC.

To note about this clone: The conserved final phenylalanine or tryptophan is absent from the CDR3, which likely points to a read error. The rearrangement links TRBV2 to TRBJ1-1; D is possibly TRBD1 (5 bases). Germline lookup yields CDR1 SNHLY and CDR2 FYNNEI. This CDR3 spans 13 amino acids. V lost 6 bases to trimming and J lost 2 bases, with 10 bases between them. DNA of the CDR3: TGTGCCAGCAGCCTGACAGTTAACACTGAAGCTTTCCTT. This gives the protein CASSLTVNTEAFL.

Here the CDR3 DNA reads TGTGCCAGCAGCCCCTCTAGGGAGCCCGGGGAGCTGTTTTTT. It yields the protein CASSPSREPGELFF. The gene calls are TRBV4-2 and TRBJ2-2, with D tentatively TRBD2 (5 bases). V was trimmed by 4 bases and J by 6 bases, leaving 12 bases between them. Germline V gene lookup returns CDR1 LGHNA and CDR2 YNFKEQ. The CDR3 is 14 amino acids.

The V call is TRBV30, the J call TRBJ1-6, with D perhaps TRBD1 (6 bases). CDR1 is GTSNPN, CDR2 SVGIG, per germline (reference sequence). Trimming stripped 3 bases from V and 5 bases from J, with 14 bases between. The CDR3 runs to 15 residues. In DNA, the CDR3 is TGTGCCTGGAGACCTCCGGGACAACATAATTCACCCCTCCACTTT. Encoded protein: CAWRPPGQHNSPLHF.